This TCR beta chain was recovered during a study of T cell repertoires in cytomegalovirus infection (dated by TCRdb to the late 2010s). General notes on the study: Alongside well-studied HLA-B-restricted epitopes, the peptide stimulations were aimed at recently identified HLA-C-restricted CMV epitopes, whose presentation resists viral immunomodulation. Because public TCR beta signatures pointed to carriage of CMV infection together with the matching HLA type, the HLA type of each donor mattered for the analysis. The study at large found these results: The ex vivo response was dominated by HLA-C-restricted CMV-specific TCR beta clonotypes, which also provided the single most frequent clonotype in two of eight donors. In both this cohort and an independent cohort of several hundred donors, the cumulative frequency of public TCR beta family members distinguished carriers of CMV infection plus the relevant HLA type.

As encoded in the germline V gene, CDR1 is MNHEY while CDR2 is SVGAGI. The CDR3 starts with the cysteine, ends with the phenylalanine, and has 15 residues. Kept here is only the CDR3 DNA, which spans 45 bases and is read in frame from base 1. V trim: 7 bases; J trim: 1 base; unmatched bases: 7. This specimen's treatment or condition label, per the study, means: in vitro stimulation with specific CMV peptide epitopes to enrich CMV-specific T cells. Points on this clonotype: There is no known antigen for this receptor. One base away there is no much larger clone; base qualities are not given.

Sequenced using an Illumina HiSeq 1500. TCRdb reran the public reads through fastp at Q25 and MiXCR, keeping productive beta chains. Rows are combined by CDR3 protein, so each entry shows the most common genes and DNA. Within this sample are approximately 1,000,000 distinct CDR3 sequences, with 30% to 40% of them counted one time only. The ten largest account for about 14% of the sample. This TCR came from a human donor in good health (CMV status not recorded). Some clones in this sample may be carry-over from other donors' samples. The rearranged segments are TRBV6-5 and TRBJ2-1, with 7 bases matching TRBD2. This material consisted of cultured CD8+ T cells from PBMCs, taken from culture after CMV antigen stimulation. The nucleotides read TGTGCCAGCACCCAAGCGGGGTTGTCCTACAATGAGCAGTTCTTC. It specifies CASTQAGLSYNEQFF.